This T cell receptor beta chain was found in a study of cytomegalovirus exposure and HLA in healthy donors. Measured with immunoSEQ multiplex PCR; TCRdb has only the in-frame clones, and not every one. The sample holds more than 95,000 clones; approximately 89% are singletons and the top ten take 1.5% to 2%. As regards this clone: Its specificity is not known.

Looked up from germline, CDR1 is MDHEN and CDR2 is SYDVKM. CDR3 length equals 17 residues. V was pared by 3 bases and J by 0 bases, with 12 bases between. Points from the study as a whole: The tendency of first-cohort TCR clusters to co-occur in the 110 or so validation repertoires emerged from a later analysis. The study put 150 or so TCR beta chains on its list as cytomegalovirus-associated. Despite most TCR sequences being rare, some public TCRs occurred in many donors.

This receptor was obtained from a man aged 18 to 29 in good health and CMV-seronegative. The genes are TRBV28 and TRBJ2-6, with unresolved D. Sequenced: PBMCs. The CDR3 protein is CASSLVGVSSGANVLTF. The CDR3 region has the DNA TGTGCCAGCAGTTTGGTCGGAGTCTCCTCTGGGGCCAACGTCCTGACTTTC.